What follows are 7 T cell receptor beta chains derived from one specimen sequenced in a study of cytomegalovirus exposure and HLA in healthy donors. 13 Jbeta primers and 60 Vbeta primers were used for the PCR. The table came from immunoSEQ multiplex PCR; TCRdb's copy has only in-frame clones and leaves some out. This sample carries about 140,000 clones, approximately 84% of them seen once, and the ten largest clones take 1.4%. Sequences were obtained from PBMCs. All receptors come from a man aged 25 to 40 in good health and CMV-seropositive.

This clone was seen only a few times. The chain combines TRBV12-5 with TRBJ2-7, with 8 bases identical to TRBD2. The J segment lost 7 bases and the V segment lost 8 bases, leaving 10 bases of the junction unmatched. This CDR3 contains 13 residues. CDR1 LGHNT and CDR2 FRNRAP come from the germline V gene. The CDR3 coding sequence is TGTGCTAGTTCTTCTAGCGGGTGGGAGGAGCAGTACTTC. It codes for CASSSSGWEEQYF.

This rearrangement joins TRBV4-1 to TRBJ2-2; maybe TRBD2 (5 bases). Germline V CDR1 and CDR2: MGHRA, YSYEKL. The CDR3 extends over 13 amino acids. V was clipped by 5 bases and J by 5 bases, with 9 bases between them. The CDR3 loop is CASSETGTGELFF. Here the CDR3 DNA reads TGCGCCAGCAGCGAAACGGGGACCGGGGAGCTGTTTTTT.

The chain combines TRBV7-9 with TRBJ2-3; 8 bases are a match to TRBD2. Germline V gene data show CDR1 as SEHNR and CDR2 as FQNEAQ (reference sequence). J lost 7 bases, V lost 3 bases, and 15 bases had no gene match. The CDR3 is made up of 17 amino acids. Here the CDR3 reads CASSFWHAGGELHTQYF. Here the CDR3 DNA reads TGTGCCAGCAGCTTTTGGCATGCGGGGGGAGAATTGCATACGCAGTATTTT.

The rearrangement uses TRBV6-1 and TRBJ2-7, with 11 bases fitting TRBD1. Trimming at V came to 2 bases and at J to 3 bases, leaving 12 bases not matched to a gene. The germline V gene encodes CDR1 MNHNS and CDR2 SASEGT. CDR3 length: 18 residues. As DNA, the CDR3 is TGTGCCAGCAGTGAAAGGGACAGGGGGTGGGGGGCCCTCTACGAGCAGTACTTC. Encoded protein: CASSERDRGWGALYEQYF.

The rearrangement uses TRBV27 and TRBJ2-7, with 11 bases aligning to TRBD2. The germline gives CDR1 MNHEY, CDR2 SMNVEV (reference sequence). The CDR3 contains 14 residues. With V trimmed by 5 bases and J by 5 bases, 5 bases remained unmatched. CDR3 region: CASSRLAGSNEQYF. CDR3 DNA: TGTGCCAGCAGTCGACTAGCGGGAAGTAACGAGCAGTACTTC.

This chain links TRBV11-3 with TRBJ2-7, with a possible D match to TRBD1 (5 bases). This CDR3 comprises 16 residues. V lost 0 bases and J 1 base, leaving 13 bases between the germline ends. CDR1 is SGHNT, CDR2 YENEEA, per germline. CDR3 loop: CASSLDGRDGSYEQYF. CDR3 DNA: TGTGCCAGCAGCTTAGACGGCAGGGATGGGTCCTACGAGCAGTACTTC. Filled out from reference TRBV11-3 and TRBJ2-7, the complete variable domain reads EAGVVQSPRYKIIEKKQPVAFWCNPISGHNTLYWYLQNLGQGPELLIRYENEEAVDDSQLPKDRFSAERLKGVDSTLKIQPAELGDSAVYLCASSLDGRDGSYEQYFGPGTRLTVT.

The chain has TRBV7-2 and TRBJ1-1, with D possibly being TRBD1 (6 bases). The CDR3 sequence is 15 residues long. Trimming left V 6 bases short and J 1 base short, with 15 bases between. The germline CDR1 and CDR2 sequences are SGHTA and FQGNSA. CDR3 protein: CASSTGSRGNTEAFF. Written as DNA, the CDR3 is TGTGCCAGCAGTACAGGGTCCAGGGGGAACACTGAAGCTTTCTTT.